This T cell receptor beta chain came from a study of blood T cell repertoires in COVID-19. Study details: Both acute and convalescent COVID-19 samples were obtained from the United States, Italy and Spain. Nucleic acid was either cDNA or gDNA, and it came from T cells, B-cell-depleted T cells, or PBMCs.

Methods used by the authors: Amplification from reference gene primers served as the basis for estimated nucleated cell counts. Sequencing was performed with immunoSEQ multiplex PCR; in TCRdb, only in-frame clones are kept and a portion is missing. That table is the source of V, J and clone size, and D and trimming were worked out from the DNA. The table includes 250,000 or so clones, roughly nine tenths detected once. The length of the CDR3 is 15 residues. Per the germline V gene, CDR1 is SGHRS and CDR2 is YFSETQ. V was shortened by 4 bases and J by 1 base, with 13 bases between the two germline ends.

The TCR sequence derives from a human donor in a cohort exposed to, infected with or recovered from COVID-19 (not recorded which). The donor label of this sample is uncertain. The chain has TRBV5-1 and TRBJ2-3, with D possibly being TRBD2 (6 bases). The specimen was PBMCs or T cells enriched from blood (not recorded which). The CDR3 protein is CASSQEGQGTDTQYF. The CDR3 DNA reads as TGCGCCAGCAGCCAGGAGGGGCAGGGCACAGATACGCAGTATTTT.